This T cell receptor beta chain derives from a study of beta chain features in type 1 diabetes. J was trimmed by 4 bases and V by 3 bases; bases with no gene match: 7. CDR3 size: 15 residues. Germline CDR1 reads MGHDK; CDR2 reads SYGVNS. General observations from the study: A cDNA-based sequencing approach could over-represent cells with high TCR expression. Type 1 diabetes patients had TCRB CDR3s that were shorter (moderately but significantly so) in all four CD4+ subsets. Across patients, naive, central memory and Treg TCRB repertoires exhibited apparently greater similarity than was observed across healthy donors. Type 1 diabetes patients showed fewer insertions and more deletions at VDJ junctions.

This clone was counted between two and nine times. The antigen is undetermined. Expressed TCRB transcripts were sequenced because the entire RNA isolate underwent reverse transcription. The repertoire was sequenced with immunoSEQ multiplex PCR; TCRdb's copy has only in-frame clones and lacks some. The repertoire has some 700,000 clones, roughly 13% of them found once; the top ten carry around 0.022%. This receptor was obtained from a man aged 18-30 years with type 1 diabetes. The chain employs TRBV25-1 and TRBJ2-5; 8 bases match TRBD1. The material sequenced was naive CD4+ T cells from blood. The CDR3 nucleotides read TGTGCCAGCAGTGAGACCAGGGGGCCGGGAGAGACCCAGTACTTC. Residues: CASSETRGPGETQYF.